A single sample is the source of the 3 T cell receptor beta chains below, sequenced in a study of blood T cells in healthy people across ages. A J-beta primer mix and a sample-barcoded 5' primer were used in a second PCR of about 6 to 12 cycles. TCRdb ran MiXCR on the 5' RACE reads and lists one entry per CDR3 protein. The sample yields about a million distinct CDR3 sequences, just over 50% seen once. Specimen: blood. Receptor source: a woman aged 60-75 years in good health.

The chain couples TRBV4-1 to TRBJ2-5; D is tentatively TRBD1 or TRBD2 (5 bases each). CDR1 is MGHRA, CDR2 YSYEKL, per germline. CDR3 size: 14 residues. V was trimmed by 4 bases and J by 2 bases, leaving 11 bases between them. The DNA for the CDR3 is TGCGCCAGCAGCCTGGGACCCCCTCAAGAGACCCAGTACTTC. This translates into CASSLGPPQETQYF.

The CDR3 region is CASTIEGQISYNEQFF. CDR3 bases: TGTGCCAGCACAATCGAGGGGCAGATCTCCTACAATGAGCAGTTCTTC. The J gene is TRBJ2-1, the V gene TRBV21-1; the table gives TRBD1 as D, unverified against the DNA. TRBV21-1 is designated a pseudogene. The CDR3 loop spans 16 amino acids.

This clonotype occurred a few times. This sequence joins TRBV5-6 and TRBJ2-2; D gene ambiguous. The CDR3 has 15 residues. V lost 3 bases, J lost 6 bases, and 15 bases lay in between. Per germline, CDR1 SGHDT and CDR2 YYEEEE. Here the CDR3 DNA reads TGTGCCAGCAGCTCCTCTCCCGACCAGGCCGGGGAGCTGTTTTTT. Protein sequence: CASSSSPDQAGELFF.